One sample yielded the 24 T cell receptor beta chains listed below, sequenced in a study of shared clonotypes between healthy human individuals. The naive CD8 fraction comprised CD45RO-negative cells positively selected for CCR7 and excluded terminally differentiated effector memory CD45RA+ cells. Some clones are missing from TCRdb's copy, which holds only in-frame ones; the method was immunoSEQ multiplex PCR. The profile shows about 2.1 million clones, just under 95% of them singletons. Source material: naive CD8+ T cells from PBMCs. The source of these receptors is a man aged 18 to 35 in good health. Some clones in this sample may be carry-over from other donors' samples.

This clone appeared once. The rearrangement joins TRBV4-3 to TRBJ2-2; maybe TRBD1 (6 bases). This CDR3 comprises 16 residues. Between the trimmed V and J ends, which lost 3 bases and 0 bases, there was a span of 11 bases. Germline CDR1 and CDR2: LGHNA and YSLEER. The CDR3 here is CASSQYRAANTGELFF. Here the CDR3 DNA reads TGCGCCAGCAGCCAGTACAGGGCTGCGAACACCGGGGAGCTGTTTTTT.

This chain uses TRBV9 with TRBJ2-5; 8 positions match TRBD1. The CDR3 is 14 amino acids. V lost 3 bases to trimming and J lost 4 bases; unmatched junction nucleotides: 5. Germline V gives CDR1 SGDLS, CDR2 YYNGEE. The chain's CDR3 is CASSDRTGRETQYF. CDR3 in DNA: TGTGCCAGCAGCGATCGGACAGGGCGAGAGACCCAGTACTTC.

This clone was recorded only once. The chain couples TRBV4-2 to TRBJ2-1; possible D gene TRBD2, 6 bases. Trimming took 0 bases from V and 0 from J, leaving 12 bases between them. Germline V gene data show CDR1 as LGHNA and CDR2 as YNFKEQ. The CDR3 sequence is 17 residues long. The CDR3, as DNA: TGTGCCAGCAGCCAAGATTTCGGCGGGAACTCCTACAATGAGCAGTTCTTC. It codes for CASSQDFGGNSYNEQFF.

The chain combines TRBV29-1 with TRBJ2-1, with 9 bases identical to TRBD2. Unmatched junction bases numbered 11, after V lost 2 bases and J lost 6 bases. Germline V gene data show CDR1 as SQVTM and CDR2 as ANQGSEA. The CDR3 is made up of 16 amino acids. The CDR3 region is CSVELASGVRGNEQFF. The CDR3 nucleotides read TGCAGCGTTGAATTGGCTAGCGGGGTACGGGGCAATGAGCAGTTCTTC.

Regarding this clone: A much larger clone differs from this one at a single base, so this may be a read error. V gene TRBV27 combines with J gene TRBJ1-2, with 11 positions matching TRBD1. In germline, CDR1 is MNHEY, CDR2 SMNVEV (reference sequence). V was pared by 1 base and J by 6 bases, with 1 base of the junction left unmatched. This CDR3 is built from 14 residues. In DNA form, the CDR3 reads TGTGCCAGCAGTTTATGGGGACAGGGGGATGGCTACACCTTC. The encoded protein is CASSLWGQGDGYTF.

The DNA for the CDR3 is TGCAGCGTTAATAGCGGGAGGGTGGAAAACATTCAGTACTTC. It is translated as CSVNSGRVENIQYF. V usage is TRBV29-1 and J usage is TRBJ2-4; 11 bases match TRBD2. CDR1 is SQVTM, CDR2 ANQGSEA, per germline. CDR3 length: 14 residues. V lost 5 bases, J lost 5 bases, and 5 bases stayed unmatched. Supplemented by reference TRBV29-1 and TRBJ2-4, the full variable domain reads SAVISQKPSRDICQRGTSLTIQCQVDSQVTMMFWYRQQPGQSLTLIATANQGSEATYESGFVIDKFPISRPNLTFSTLTVSNMSPEDSSIYLCSVNSGRVENIQYFGAGTRLSVL.

This sequence joins TRBV6-7 and TRBJ2-5; the D gene is possibly TRBD2 (5 bases). TRBV6-7 is assigned to the ORF class and has an uncertain function. Trimming removed 0 bases at V and 4 bases at J, with 15 bases between. The CDR3 runs 16 residues. DNA of the CDR3: TGTGCCAGCAGTTACTCTAACGACGGGAACCCAGAGACCCAGTACTTC. Amino acid sequence: CASSYSNDGNPETQYF.

This clone has only one observation. The DNA of the CDR3 is TGTGCCAGCACCTTAGGAGCGGGTGGAAACACCATATATTTT. It encodes CASTLGAGGNTIYF. The rearrangement uses TRBV25-1 and TRBJ1-3; D ambiguous. CDR3 length: 14 residues. Germline assignment: CDR1 MGHDK and CDR2 SYGVNS. V lost 7 bases to trimming and J lost 3 bases, with 13 bases between them.

This clone was found once. In the same sample, other DNA sequences code for this CDR3. The chain has TRBV15 and TRBJ1-1, with D unclear. Germline CDR1 LNHNV, CDR2 YYDKDF (reference sequence). The V gene lost 1 base and the J gene lost 0 bases, with 6 bases spanning the gap. The CDR3 contains 14 residues. CDR3 DNA: TGTGCCACCAGCAGAGGGACTTTGAACACTGAAGCTTTCTTT. This translates into CATSRGTLNTEAFF.

The count of this clone is one. The genes are TRBV5-4 and TRBJ2-7; 7 nucleotides agree with TRBD1. Trimming at V came to 2 bases and at J to 5 bases, leaving 7 bases not matched to a gene. The CDR3 has 14 amino acids. Germline values: CDR1 SGHNT, CDR2 YYREEE (reference sequence). The CDR3 DNA reads TGTGCCAGCAGCTTCCGGGACACAGGGGACGAGCAGTACTTC. Translated: CASSFRDTGDEQYF. The full variable domain, with the rest looked up from reference TRBV5-4 and TRBJ2-7, is ETGVTQSPTHLIKTRGQQVTLRCSSQSGHNTVSWYQQALGQGPQFIFQYYREEENGRGNFPPRFSGLQFPNYSSELNVNALELDDSALYLCASSFRDTGDEQYFGPGTRLTVT.

The V call is TRBV19, the J call TRBJ1-1; D is possibly TRBD1 (5 bases). The CDR3 runs 17 residues. V lost 0 bases, J lost 1 base, and 15 bases lay in between. The germline CDR1 and CDR2 sequences are LNHDA and SQIVND (reference sequence). This CDR3 reads CASSIDHLDISNTEAFF. The CDR3 nucleotides are TGTGCCAGTAGTATAGATCATCTGGACATATCGAACACTGAAGCTTTCTTT.

The chain couples TRBV9 to TRBJ2-7; D unclear. The CDR3 covers 13 residues. Germline lookup yields CDR1 SGDLS and CDR2 YYNGEE. V was shortened by 3 bases and J by 2 bases, with 9 bases between the two germline ends. The CDR3 spells CASSGPRPYEQYF. In nucleotides, the CDR3 is TGTGCCAGCAGCGGGCCACGCCCCTACGAGCAGTACTTC.

This rearrangement joins TRBV4-1 to TRBJ2-2; 12 bases map to TRBD1. This CDR3 is 16 amino acids long. CDR1 and CDR2 (germline): MGHRA, YSYEKL. V shed 3 bases and J 5 bases; nucleotides not matched to a gene: 4. This chain's CDR3 is CASSQGTGGMTGELFF. The CDR3 DNA sequence: TGCGCCAGCAGCCAGGGGACAGGGGGCATGACCGGGGAGCTGTTTTTT.

CDR3: CASSFQPLVPGEQYF. The CDR3 DNA reads as TGTGCCAGCAGTTTCCAGCCTCTGGTCCCGGGGGAGCAGTACTTC. J is TRBJ2-7 and V is TRBV27, with D perhaps matching TRBD2 (5 bases). With 3 bases removed from V and 7 bases from J, the gap between germline ends came to 19 bases. The V gene's germline CDR1 is MNHEY and CDR2 SMNVEV (reference sequence). This CDR3 is built from 15 residues.

A note on this clone: Other DNA variants within this sample encode the same CDR3. V gene TRBV5-1 combines with J gene TRBJ2-7, with TRBD2 matching 7 bases. The CDR3 length is 15 residues. Germline CDR1 SGHRS, CDR2 YFSETQ. The junction had 3 bases not matched to a gene; V was cut back by 0 bases and J by 0 bases. As DNA, the CDR3 is TGCGCCAGCAGCTTGGTGGGGGGGAGCTCCTACGAGCAGTACTTC. As protein: CASSLVGGSSYEQYF. The whole variable domain, remainder taken from reference TRBV5-1 and TRBJ2-7, is KAGVTQTPRYLIKTRGQQVTLSCSPISGHRSVSWYQQTPGQGLQFLFEYFSETQRNKGNFPGRFSGRQFSNSRSEMNVSTLELGDSALYLCASSLVGGSSYEQYFGPGTRLTVT.

The chain joins TRBV19 to TRBJ1-2, with 7 bases matching TRBD1. There are 12 residues in the CDR3. Germline CDR1 is LNHDA and CDR2 is SQIVND (reference sequence). V lost 9 bases, J lost 7 bases, and 8 bases stayed unmatched. CDR3 in amino acids: CASGTARGGYTF. The CDR3 region has the DNA TGTGCCAGCGGGACAGCCAGAGGTGGCTACACCTTC.

Only one count was recorded for this clone. V gene TRBV11-2 combines with J gene TRBJ1-1; tentatively, D is TRBD1 (5 bases). From germline, CDR1 is SGHAT and CDR2 FQNNGV. This CDR3 comprises 14 residues. V lost 2 bases, J lost 7 bases, and 14 bases lay in between. The CDR3 loop reads CASSLHFADIEAFF. The CDR3 coding sequence is TGTGCCAGCAGCTTACATTTTGCGGACATTGAAGCTTTCTTT.

Remarks on this clone: Other DNA sequences within the sample encode an identical CDR3. The V call is TRBV6-6, the J call TRBJ1-1; 8 bases fit TRBD1. In germline, CDR1 is MNHNY, CDR2 SVGAGI (reference sequence). Trimming cost V 2 bases and J 1 base; bases outside gene matches: 0. This CDR3 has 14 amino acids. CDR3 residues: CASSYGTGNTEAFF. DNA of the CDR3: TGTGCCAGCAGTTACGGGACAGGGAACACTGAAGCTTTCTTT.

The J gene is TRBJ1-4, the V gene TRBV6-5; D is undetermined. Looked up from germline, CDR1 is MNHEY and CDR2 is SVGAGI. CDR3 length: 14 residues. Trimming took off 5 bases at V and 3 bases at J, with 10 bases between the two ends. Here the CDR3 reads CASSASGPNEKLFF. The CDR3 DNA reads as TGTGCCAGCAGTGCCTCGGGCCCTAATGAAAAACTGTTTTTT.

The sample holds one count of this clone. The chain joins TRBV2 to TRBJ1-1; D is possibly TRBD1 (5 bases). CDR3 length equals 16 residues. The V gene lost 6 bases and the J gene lost 0 bases, with 17 bases spanning the gap. Germline V gene lookup returns CDR1 SNHLY and CDR2 FYNNEI. CDR3 protein: CASSTPATGVNTEAFF. DNA of the CDR3: TGTGCCAGCAGCACCCCGGCCACGGGGGTGAACACTGAAGCTTTCTTT.

This clone turned up a few times. The same CDR3 arises from other DNA sequences in this sample as well. The V and J genes are TRBV4-1 and TRBJ2-7, with D tentatively TRBD2 (6 bases). This CDR3 has 15 amino acids. V dropped 0 bases and J dropped 0 bases, with 9 bases sitting between them. Germline values: CDR1 MGHRA, CDR2 YSYEKL. The CDR3 DNA reads as TGCGCCAGCAGCCAAGATCCCGGGGGCTCCTACGAGCAGTACTTC. Translating gives CASSQDPGGSYEQYF.

The rearrangement links TRBV28 to TRBJ2-1, with D hard to call. The germline V and J ends were trimmed by 6 bases and 4 bases, with 19 bases remaining between them. From germline, CDR1 is MDHEN and CDR2 SYDVKM. The CDR3 is 16 residues long. CDR3 amino acids: CASSTEPGHKYNEQFF. CDR3 in DNA: TGTGCCAGCAGCACTGAACCGGGCCACAAATACAATGAGCAGTTCTTC.

The chain couples TRBV19 to TRBJ1-2; 10 nucleotides line up with TRBD1. Germline assignment: CDR1 LNHDA and CDR2 SQIVND (reference sequence). V lost 5 bases and J lost 4; bases outside the gene matches: 13. The CDR3 contains 17 residues. Here the CDR3 DNA reads TGTGCCAGTAGTCCCTTAAGGGGCGGGGACAGGGGCTATGGCTACACCTTC. This encodes CASSPLRGGDRGYGYTF.

V usage is TRBV4-1 and J usage is TRBJ1-1, with TRBD1 identical over 8 bases. The CDR3 is 18 amino acids. V gave up 6 bases and J gave up 6 bases; unmatched junction bases: 21. Germline values: CDR1 MGHRA, CDR2 YSYEKL. This CDR3 reads CASSPIGGQVGGRAEAFF. The DNA for the CDR3 is TGCGCCAGCAGTCCTATCGGGGGACAGGTAGGGGGAAGAGCTGAAGCTTTCTTT.